Presented here are 29 T cell receptor beta chains from one specimen sequenced in a study of graft-versus-host responses after intestinal transplantation. Clones were read by immunoSEQ multiplex PCR, and TCRdb kept only the in-frame ones, dropping some. The data show around 110,000 clones, 90% to 95% seen once. These receptors lack a known antigen. The sequencing used unstimulated CD4+ T cells sorted from spleen or lymph node cells, collected before transplant. The receptors derive from a human donor who was the organ donor for an intestinal transplant.

This clone was detected only once. The chain couples TRBV4-2 to TRBJ2-1; the match to TRBD2 covers 10 bases. CDR1 and CDR2 from the germline V gene are LGHNA and YNFKEQ. CDR3 length equals 17 residues. Trimming took 0 bases from V and 8 from J; bases not matched to a gene: 10. The CDR3 DNA sequence: TGTGCCAGCAGCCAAGAACCAGCGGGAGGGCCTAGGGATGAGCAGTTCTTC. Protein: CASSQEPAGGPRDEQFF.

The sample holds a few counts of this clone. CDR3 DNA sequence: TGTGCCAGCAGTGAAACCCAGGGAGAGCAGTTCTTC. As protein: CASSETQGEQFF. This chain uses TRBV9 with TRBJ2-1; D may be TRBD1 (5 bases). V gave up 5 bases and J gave up 10 bases, with 13 bases separating them. The CDR3 loop spans 12 amino acids. Germline CDR1 reads SGDLS; CDR2 reads YYNGEE.

V is TRBV5-1 and J is TRBJ2-3; D is unresolved. V lost 0 bases and J 5 bases, leaving 7 bases between the germline ends. Germline CDR1 SGHRS, CDR2 YFSETQ. The CDR3 is 13 amino acids. CDR3 bases: TGCGCCAGCAGCTTGGACAGAGGAGATACGCAGTATTTT. It is translated as CASSLDRGDTQYF.

V and J are TRBV28 and TRBJ2-1; D perhaps matches TRBD2 (6 bases). The V end was cut by 6 bases, the J end by 2 bases, with 17 bases between. Per germline, CDR1 MDHEN and CDR2 SYDVKM. The CDR3 is made up of 16 amino acids. Here the CDR3 reads CASSHNTGVAYNEQFF. The CDR3 DNA reads TGTGCCAGCAGCCACAACACGGGAGTCGCCTACAATGAGCAGTTCTTC.

V usage is TRBV4-2 and J usage is TRBJ1-2, with D uncertain. The CDR3 is made up of 12 amino acids. Per the germline V gene, CDR1 is LGHNA and CDR2 is YNFKEQ. V was trimmed by 0 bases and J by 4 bases, leaving 3 bases between them. The CDR3 is CASSQESYGYTF. The CDR3 DNA reads as TGTGCCAGCAGCCAAGAAAGCTATGGCTACACCTTC.

The chain uses TRBV5-1 and TRBJ1-4; perhaps TRBD1 as D (5 bases). V gave up 4 bases and J gave up 7 bases, with 17 bases separating them. CDR3 length: 15 residues. Germline V gives CDR1 SGHRS, CDR2 YFSETQ. The CDR3 region has the DNA TGCGCCAGCAGCCGTGAGGCCAGGGCTAGTGAAAAACTGTTTTTT. Translation gives CASSREARASEKLFF.

The chain is built from TRBV7-8 and TRBJ2-7, with D unresolved. Germline loops: CDR1 SGHVS, CDR2 FQNEAQ. V lost 1 base and J lost 0, with 7 bases in between. There are 14 residues in the CDR3. The CDR3 loop is CASSLGWSSYEQYF. For the CDR3, the DNA is TGTGCCAGCAGCTTAGGGTGGAGCTCCTACGAGCAGTACTTC. The variable domain in full, completed from reference TRBV7-8 and TRBJ2-7, reads GAGVSQSPRYKVAKRGQDVALRCDPISGHVSLFWYQQALGQGPEFLTYFQNEAQLDKSGLPSDRFFAERPEGSVSTLKIQRTQQEDSAVYLCASSLGWSSYEQYFGPGTRLTVT.

The CDR3 loop reads CASSEGQYYNEQFF. In DNA, the CDR3 is TGTGCCAGCAGTGAAGGTCAGTACTACAATGAGCAGTTCTTC. V gene TRBV2 combines with J gene TRBJ2-1, with D hard to call. Germline CDR1 reads SNHLY; CDR2 reads FYNNEI. Between the trimmed V and J ends, which lost 1 base and 3 bases, there was a span of 7 bases. The CDR3 has 14 amino acids.

The chain is built from TRBV19 and TRBJ1-4, with D unclear. Germline V gene data show CDR1 as LNHDA and CDR2 as SQIVND (reference sequence). The CDR3 is 13 residues long. V lost 5 bases and J lost 5, with 9 bases in between. CDR3 DNA sequence: TGTGCCAGTAGTGGGCGGGCAAATGAAAAACTGTTTTTT. Its protein product is CASSGRANEKLFF.

This chain connects TRBV7-2 to TRBJ2-1; maybe TRBD1 (8 bases). Trimming shortened V by 5 bases and J by 5 bases, and 19 bases separated the two germline ends. Germline CDR1 and CDR2: SGHTA and FQGNSA. This CDR3 is 16 amino acids long. This chain's CDR3 is CASSPGGGRINNEQFF. In nucleotides, the CDR3 is TGTGCCAGCAGCCCAGGGGGCGGGAGAATAAACAATGAGCAGTTCTTC.

The chain carries TRBV30 and TRBJ2-7; D possibly corresponds to TRBD1 (5 bases). The V and J ends lost 3 bases and 6 bases respectively, with 15 bases between them. The germline CDR1 and CDR2 sequences are GTSNPN and SVGIG (reference sequence). This CDR3 is 13 amino acids long. The chain's CDR3 is CAWSRSTGGEQYF. CDR3 coding DNA: TGTGCCTGGAGCCGGAGTACAGGCGGCGAGCAGTACTTC.

V usage is TRBV27 and J usage is TRBJ2-1; TRBD2 matches at 7 bases. Germline CDR1 and CDR2: MNHEY and SMNVEV (reference sequence). This CDR3 is built from 15 residues. The V segment lost 1 base and the J segment 6 bases; nucleotides outside the gene matches: 6. DNA for the CDR3: TGTGCCAGCAGTTTATGGGGGGAGGGAAGCAATGAGCAGTTCTTC. This sequence encodes CASSLWGEGSNEQFF.

The chain has TRBV14 and TRBJ2-7, with unresolved D. The CDR3 is 13 residues long. Germline V lookup: CDR1 SGHDN, CDR2 FVKESK. With 4 bases removed from V and 2 bases from J, the gap between germline ends came to 9 bases. Here the CDR3 DNA reads TGTGCCAGCAGCCTCTCAGTAACCTACGAGCAGTACTTC. Translation: CASSLSVTYEQYF. Based on the CDR3 plus reference TRBV14 and TRBJ2-7, the full variable domain is EAGVTQFPSHSVIEKGQTVTLRCDPISGHDNLYWYRRVMGKEIKFLLHFVKESKQDESGMPNNRFLAERTGGTYSTLKVQPAELEDSGVYFCASSLSVTYEQYFGPGTRLTVT.

The chain uses TRBV7-9 and TRBJ1-1; 7 bases match TRBD1. Germline V gene sequence: CDR1 SEHNR, CDR2 FQNEAQ (reference sequence). The V gene end was trimmed by 5 bases and the J gene end by 6 bases; junction bases not matched to a gene: 6. The CDR3 extends over 13 amino acids. DNA for the CDR3: TGTGCCAGCAGCACTCGACAGGGTTCTGAAGCTTTCTTT. The encoded protein is CASSTRQGSEAFF.

Note on this clone: The germline gene is not matched at one end of the junction; a read error may be the cause. V is TRBV6-1 and J is TRBJ2-7, with TRBD2 identical over 8 bases. This CDR3 has 14 residues. CDR1 and CDR2 from the germline V gene are MNHNS and SASEGT. Here the CDR3 DNA reads TGTGCCAGCAGTCCGGACACCGGGGGGGTCGAGCAATACTTC. This sequence encodes CASSPDTGGVEQYF.

This clone occurred once. This chain uses TRBV18 with TRBJ2-1; no clear D gene. The V end was cut by 4 bases, the J end by 11 bases, with 12 bases between. Germline V gene lookup returns CDR1 KGHSH and CDR2 LQKENI. This CDR3 region has 12 residues. The CDR3 sequence is CASSHPPEQQFF. The CDR3 DNA is TGTGCCAGCTCACATCCCCCCGAACAGCAGTTCTTC. The full variable domain, completed using reference TRBV18 and TRBJ2-1, is NAGVMQNPRHLVRRRGQEARLRCSPMKGHSHVYWYRQLPEEGLKFMVYLQKENIIDESGMPKERFSAEFPKEGPSILRIQQVVRGDSAAYFCASSHPPEQQFFGPGTRLTVL.

The V gene is TRBV7-2, the J gene TRBJ2-2, with TRBD2 matching 12 bases. In germline, CDR1 is SGHTA, CDR2 FQGNSA. The V and J ends lost 5 bases and 5 bases, in that order; junction bases with no gene match: 12. The CDR3 contains 18 residues. The CDR3 region is CASSPKVASGRGTGELFF. CDR3 in DNA: TGTGCCAGCAGCCCCAAGGTGGCTAGCGGGAGGGGTACCGGGGAGCTGTTTTTT.

The V call is TRBV30, the J call TRBJ1-1; no definite D call. Germline CDR1 and CDR2: GTSNPN and SVGIG (reference sequence). V shed 0 bases and J shed 4 bases, with 15 bases lying between them. This CDR3 has 15 amino acids. CDR3 bases: TGTGCCTGGAGTGTATCTCCGGTTCTCGGCACTGAAGCTTTCTTT. This sequence encodes CAWSVSPVLGTEAFF.

CDR3 DNA sequence: TGCGCCAGCAGCGGGCAGACTAACACTGAAGCTTTCTTT. Encoded protein: CASSGQTNTEAFF. This rearrangement joins TRBV5-1 to TRBJ1-1; no reliable D call. Trimming stripped 4 bases from V and 2 bases from J, with 9 bases between. The germline V gene encodes CDR1 SGHRS and CDR2 YFSETQ. This CDR3 is 13 amino acids long.

The chain links TRBV29-1 to TRBJ1-1, with D possibly TRBD1 on 5 matching bases. The CDR3 has 13 residues. Looked up from germline, CDR1 is SQVTM and CDR2 is ANQGSEA. Deletions cut 7 bases from V and 0 bases from J, with 12 bases between. In DNA, the CDR3 is TGCAGCGCAGCGACAGCCTTGAACACTGAAGCTTTCTTT. It is translated as CSAATALNTEAFF.

The chain links TRBV5-1 to TRBJ2-5; D might be TRBD1 (7 bases). Germline CDR1 reads SGHRS; CDR2 reads YFSETQ. Trimming stripped 1 base from V and 4 bases from J, with 14 bases between. This CDR3 comprises 15 residues. CDR3 DNA: TGCGCCAGCAGCTTGCTGTCAGGGGGAGGAGAGACCCAGTACTTC. Protein: CASSLLSGGGETQYF. The complete variable domain, with remaining parts taken from reference TRBV5-1 and TRBJ2-5, reads KAGVTQTPRYLIKTRGQQVTLSCSPISGHRSVSWYQQTPGQGLQFLFEYFSETQRNKGNFPGRFSGRQFSNSRSEMNVSTLELGDSALYLCASSLLSGGGETQYFGPGTRLLVL.

This chain links TRBV27 with TRBJ2-2; 7 bases line up with TRBD2. The J segment lost 2 bases and the V segment lost 3 bases, leaving 3 bases of the junction unmatched. The CDR3 extends over 15 amino acids. CDR1 is MNHEY, CDR2 SMNVEV, per germline (reference sequence). This CDR3 reads CASSLTSPNTGELFF. DNA for the CDR3: TGTGCCAGCAGTTTGACTAGCCCAAACACCGGGGAGCTGTTTTTT.

The CDR3 spells CASSESGQAYGYTF. DNA of the CDR3: TGTGCCAGCAGTGAAAGTGGTCAGGCTTATGGCTACACCTTC. The rearrangement uses TRBV6-1 and TRBJ1-2; D is unclear. V dropped 2 bases and J dropped 5 bases, with 12 bases sitting between them. This CDR3 has 14 residues. The germline V gene encodes CDR1 MNHNS and CDR2 SASEGT.

V and J are TRBV7-3 and TRBJ2-7, with 9 bases matching TRBD2. The CDR3 covers 17 residues. The germline gives CDR1 SGHTA, CDR2 FQGTGA. V gave up 2 bases and J gave up 2 bases; unmatched junction bases: 10. The CDR3 spells CASSLGPAASGTYEQYF. CDR3 nucleotide sequence: TGTGCCAGCAGCTTAGGGCCCGCGGCTAGCGGGACCTACGAGCAGTACTTC.

V usage is TRBV11-2 and J usage is TRBJ1-2, with a weak D call TRBD1 (6 bases). Germline CDR1 is SGHAT and CDR2 is FQNNGV. V dropped 2 bases and J dropped 8 bases, with 12 bases sitting between them. The CDR3 sequence is 13 residues long. The CDR3: CASSLNRDRGYTF. The DNA of the CDR3 is TGTGCCAGCAGCTTAAACAGGGATAGGGGCTACACCTTC.

The chain combines TRBV4-1 with TRBJ2-7; 13 nucleotides line up with TRBD2. Germline CDR1 and CDR2: MGHRA and YSYEKL. This CDR3 has 16 amino acids. The J segment lost 4 bases and the V segment lost 4 bases, leaving 7 bases of the junction unmatched. The CDR3 is CASSRTSGSPVYEQYF. The CDR3 nucleotides are TGCGCCAGCAGCCGGACTAGCGGGAGTCCGGTGTACGAGCAGTACTTC.

The rearrangement joins TRBV25-1 to TRBJ1-5; D not certain. The CDR3 is 15 amino acids. Germline CDR1 is MGHDK and CDR2 is SYGVNS. The V and J ends lost 8 bases and 0 bases respectively, with 14 bases between them. CDR3 residues: CASGGLFYSNQPQHF. CDR3 in DNA: TGTGCCAGCGGTGGACTTTTTTATAGCAATCAGCCCCAGCATTTT. The entire variable domain, with the rest obtained from reference TRBV25-1 and TRBJ1-5, is as follows: EADIYQTPRYLVIGTGKKITLECSQTMGHDKMYWYQQDPGMELHLIHYSYGVNSTEKGDLSSESTVSRIRTEHFPLTLESARPSHTSQYLCASGGLFYSNQPQHFGDGTRLSIL.

The rearrangement links TRBV11-3 to TRBJ2-1, with TRBD2 matching over 10 bases. Looked up from germline, CDR1 is SGHNT and CDR2 is YENEEA. There are 16 residues in the CDR3. The J segment lost 0 bases and the V segment lost 7 bases, leaving 6 bases of the junction unmatched. CDR3 coding DNA: TGTGCCAGCACCGGGACTAGCGTTAGCTCCTACAATGAGCAGTTCTTC. Residues: CASTGTSVSSYNEQFF.

The chain carries TRBV7-2 and TRBJ1-2, with D unresolved. V was trimmed by 1 base and J by 3 bases, leaving 0 bases between them. The CDR3 consists of 11 residues. Per germline, CDR1 SGHTA and CDR2 FQGNSA. CDR3 DNA sequence: TGTGCCAGCAGCTTAGACTATGGCTACACCTTC. Amino acids: CASSLDYGYTF.